Given below is one T cell receptor (beta chain) in context. Its antigen is undetermined. The sample originates from a study of CXCR3-negative and CXCR3-positive naive CD8 T cells. The overall study: Every library held about 1.5 +/- 0.3 million TRB reads, and the total came to approximately 140 million. Regarding the study as a whole: TCR interaction strength was inferred from TRB CDR3 physicochemistry, as CD5 matched across naive subsets. TRBV-TRBJ usage was alike in naive CXCR3-negative and CXCR3-positive cells but differed in memory cells. Comparison of naive cells showed more hydrophobic TRB CDR3s in CXCR3-positive than in CXCR3-negative naive cells.

Germline lookup yields CDR1 SGHVS and CDR2 FQNEAQ. The CDR3 runs to 19 residues. Libraries were UMI-labeled 5' RACE TRB cDNA. TCRdb re-called the 5' RACE reads and shows each CDR3 protein once, DNA omitted. Found here are 75,000 to 100,000 distinct CDR3 sequences; the top ten clones hold roughly 0.99%. The clonotype was recovered from a human donor in good health. Some clones in this sample may be carry-over from other donors' samples. Input material: naive CXCR3+ CD8+ T cells from blood. The subset is: CD45RO-CCR7+CD27+CD95- naive CD8+ T cells expressing CXCR3 (TNR3+). The rearrangement uses TRBV7-8 and TRBJ2-1; TCRdb's D gene call, TRBD2, goes unchecked for lack of DNA. The CDR3 region is CASSSQTSGGSGSYNEQFF.